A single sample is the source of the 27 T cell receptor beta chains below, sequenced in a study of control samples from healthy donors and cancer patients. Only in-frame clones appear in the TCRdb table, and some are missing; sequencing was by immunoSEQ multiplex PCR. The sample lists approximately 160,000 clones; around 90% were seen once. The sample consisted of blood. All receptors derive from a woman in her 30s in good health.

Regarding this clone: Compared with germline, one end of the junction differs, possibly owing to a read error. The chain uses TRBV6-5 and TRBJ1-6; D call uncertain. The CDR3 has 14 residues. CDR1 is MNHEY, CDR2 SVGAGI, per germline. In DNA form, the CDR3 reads TGTGCCAGCATTTACAGCTCCTATAATTCACCCCTCCACTTT. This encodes CASIYSSYNSPLHF.

The CDR3 protein is CASSPTNTGELFF. For the CDR3, the DNA is TGTGCCAGCAGCCCAACGAACACCGGGGAGCTGTTTTTT. The chain is built from TRBV7-9 and TRBJ2-2; D unclear. V was trimmed by 5 bases and J by 0 bases, leaving 4 bases between them. The CDR3 spans 13 residues. CDR1 and CDR2 (germline): SEHNR, FQNEAQ (reference sequence).

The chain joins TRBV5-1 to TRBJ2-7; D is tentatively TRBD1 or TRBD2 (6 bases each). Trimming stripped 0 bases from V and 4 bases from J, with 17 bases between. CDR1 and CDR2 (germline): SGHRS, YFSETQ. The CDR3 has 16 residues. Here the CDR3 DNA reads TGCGCCAGCAGCTTGGGCCCGGGGGCAGGATCATACGAGCAGTACTTC. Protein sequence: CASSLGPGAGSYEQYF.

Here the CDR3 reads CASSLGQGRAFF. The CDR3 coding sequence is TGTGCCAGCAGTTTAGGTCAGGGGCGAGCTTTCTTT. V usage is TRBV28 and J usage is TRBJ1-1; TRBD1 is a possible D gene (6 bases). CDR1 and CDR2 from the germline V gene are MDHEN and SYDVKM. The CDR3 is 12 amino acids. The V end lost 2 bases, the J end lost 10 bases, and 11 bases lay between the germline ends.

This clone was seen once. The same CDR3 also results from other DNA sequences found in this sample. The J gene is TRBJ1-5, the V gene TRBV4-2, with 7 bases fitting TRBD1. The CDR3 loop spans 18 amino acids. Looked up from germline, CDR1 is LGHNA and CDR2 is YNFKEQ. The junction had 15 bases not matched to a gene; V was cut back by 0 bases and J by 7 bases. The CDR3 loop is CASSQDPVRGGGGQPQHF. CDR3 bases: TGTGCCAGCAGCCAAGATCCCGTGAGAGGGGGCGGGGGGCAGCCCCAGCATTTT.

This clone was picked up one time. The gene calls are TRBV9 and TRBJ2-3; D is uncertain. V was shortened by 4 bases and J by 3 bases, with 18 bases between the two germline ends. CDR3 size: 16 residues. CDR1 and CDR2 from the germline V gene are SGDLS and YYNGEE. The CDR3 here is CASSFIGSPRTDTQYF. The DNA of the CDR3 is TGTGCCAGCAGCTTCATAGGATCCCCTAGGACAGATACGCAGTATTTT.

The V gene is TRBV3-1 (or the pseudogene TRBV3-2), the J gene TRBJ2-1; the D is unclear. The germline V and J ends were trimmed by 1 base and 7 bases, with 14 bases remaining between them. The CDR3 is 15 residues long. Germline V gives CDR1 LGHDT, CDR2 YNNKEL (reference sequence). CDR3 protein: CASSQGYLSSNEQFF. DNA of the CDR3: TGTGCCAGCAGCCAAGGGTACCTATCATCAAATGAGCAGTTCTTC.

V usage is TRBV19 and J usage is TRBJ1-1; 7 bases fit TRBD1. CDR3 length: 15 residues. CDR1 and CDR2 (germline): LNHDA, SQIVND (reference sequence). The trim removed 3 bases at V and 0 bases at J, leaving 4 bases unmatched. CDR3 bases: TGTGCCAGTAGTATGACAGGGCTTATGAACACTGAAGCTTTCTTT. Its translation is CASSMTGLMNTEAFF.

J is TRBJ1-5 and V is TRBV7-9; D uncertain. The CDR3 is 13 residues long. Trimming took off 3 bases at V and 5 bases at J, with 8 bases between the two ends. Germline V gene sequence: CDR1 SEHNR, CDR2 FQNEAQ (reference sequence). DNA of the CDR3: TGTGCCAGCAGCTTCGGGGTAGATCAGCCCCAGCATTTT. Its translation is CASSFGVDQPQHF.

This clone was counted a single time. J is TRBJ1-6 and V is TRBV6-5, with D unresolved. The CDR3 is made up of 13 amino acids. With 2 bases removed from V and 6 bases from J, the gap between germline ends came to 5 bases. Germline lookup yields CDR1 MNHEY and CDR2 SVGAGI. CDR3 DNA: TGTGCCAGCAGTTACGGAAGTAATTCACCCCTCCACTTT. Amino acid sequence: CASSYGSNSPLHF.

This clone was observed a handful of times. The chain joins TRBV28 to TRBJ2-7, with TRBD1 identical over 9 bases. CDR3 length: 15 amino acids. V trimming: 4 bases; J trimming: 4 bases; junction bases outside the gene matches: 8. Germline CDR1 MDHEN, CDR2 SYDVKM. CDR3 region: CASSSPGTGLYEQYF. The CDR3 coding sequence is TGTGCCAGCAGTTCACCCGGGACAGGGTTATACGAGCAGTACTTC.

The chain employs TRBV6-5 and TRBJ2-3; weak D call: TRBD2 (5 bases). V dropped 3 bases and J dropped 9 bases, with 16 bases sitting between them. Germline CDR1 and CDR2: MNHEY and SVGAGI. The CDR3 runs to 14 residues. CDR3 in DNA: TGTGCCAGCAGTTATCTACTAGATAGTCCCACGCAGTATTTT. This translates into CASSYLLDSPTQYF.

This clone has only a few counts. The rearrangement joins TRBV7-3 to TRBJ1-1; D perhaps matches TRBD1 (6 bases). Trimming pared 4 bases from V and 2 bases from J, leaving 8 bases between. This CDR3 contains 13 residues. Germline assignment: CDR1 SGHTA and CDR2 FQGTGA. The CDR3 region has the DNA TGTGCCAGCAGCTCCAGGGGTAACACTGAAGCTTTCTTT. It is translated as CASSSRGNTEAFF.

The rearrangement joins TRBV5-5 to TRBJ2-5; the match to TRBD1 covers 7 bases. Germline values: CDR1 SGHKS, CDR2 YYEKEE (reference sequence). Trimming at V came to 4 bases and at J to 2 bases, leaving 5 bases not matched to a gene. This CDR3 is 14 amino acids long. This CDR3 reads CASSPGTAQETQYF. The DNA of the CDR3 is TGTGCCAGCAGCCCGGGGACAGCTCAAGAGACCCAGTACTTC. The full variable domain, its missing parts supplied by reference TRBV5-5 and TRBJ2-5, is DAGVTQSPTHLIKTRGQQVTLRCSPISGHKSVSWYQQVLGQGPQFIFQYYEKEERGRGNFPDRFSARQFPNYSSELNVNALLLGDSALYLCASSPGTAQETQYFGPGTRLLVL.

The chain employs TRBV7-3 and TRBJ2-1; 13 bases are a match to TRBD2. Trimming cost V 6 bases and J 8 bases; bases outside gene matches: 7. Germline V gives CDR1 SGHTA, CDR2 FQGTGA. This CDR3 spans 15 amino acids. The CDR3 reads CASSRTSGRVHEQFF. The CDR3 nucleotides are TGTGCCAGCAGTCGAACTAGCGGGAGGGTACATGAGCAGTTCTTC. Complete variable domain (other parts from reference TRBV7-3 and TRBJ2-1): GAGVSQTPSNKVTEKGKYVELRCDPISGHTALYWYRQSLGQGPEFLIYFQGTGAADDSGLPNDRFFAVRPEGSVSTLKIQRTERGDSAVYLCASSRTSGRVHEQFFGPGTRLTVL.

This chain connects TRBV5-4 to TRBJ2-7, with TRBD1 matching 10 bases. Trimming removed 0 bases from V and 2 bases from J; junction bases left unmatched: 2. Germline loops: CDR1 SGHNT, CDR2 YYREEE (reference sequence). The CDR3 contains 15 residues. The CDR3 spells CASSLGTGGPYEQYF. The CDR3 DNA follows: TGTGCCAGCAGCTTGGGGACAGGGGGTCCCTACGAGCAGTACTTC.

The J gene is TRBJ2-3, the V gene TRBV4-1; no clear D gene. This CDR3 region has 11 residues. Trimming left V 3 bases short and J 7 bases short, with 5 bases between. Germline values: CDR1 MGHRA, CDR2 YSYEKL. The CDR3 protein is CASSQKYTQYF. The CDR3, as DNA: TGCGCCAGCAGCCAGAAGTATACGCAGTATTTT.

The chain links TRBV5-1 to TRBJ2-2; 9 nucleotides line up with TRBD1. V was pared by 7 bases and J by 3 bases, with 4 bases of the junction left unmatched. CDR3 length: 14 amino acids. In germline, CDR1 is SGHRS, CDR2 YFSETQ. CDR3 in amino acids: CASGRDRDTGELFF. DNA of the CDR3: TGCGCCAGCGGCCGGGACAGGGACACCGGGGAGCTGTTTTTT.

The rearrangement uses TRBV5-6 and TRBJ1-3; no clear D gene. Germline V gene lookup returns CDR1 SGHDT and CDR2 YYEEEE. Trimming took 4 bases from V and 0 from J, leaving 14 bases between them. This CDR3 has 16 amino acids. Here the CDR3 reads CASSLGPLLSGNTIYF. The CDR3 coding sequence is TGTGCCAGCAGCCTAGGGCCGTTACTCTCTGGAAACACCATATATTTT.

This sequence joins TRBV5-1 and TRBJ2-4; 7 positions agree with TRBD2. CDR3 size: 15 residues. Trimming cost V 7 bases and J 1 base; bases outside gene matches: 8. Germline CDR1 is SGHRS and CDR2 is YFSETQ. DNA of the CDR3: TGCGCCAGCGGAGCGGGATCCGGGGCCAAAAACATTCAGTACTTC. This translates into CASGAGSGAKNIQYF.

CDR3 amino acids: CSASTLAGEHTGELFF. In nucleotides, the CDR3 is TGCAGTGCTAGTACGCTAGCGGGAGAGCACACCGGGGAGCTGTTTTTT. The rearrangement uses TRBV20-1 and TRBJ2-2; 10 bases fit TRBD2. The CDR3 has 16 amino acids. The V gene end was trimmed by 3 bases and the J gene end by 3 bases; junction bases not matched to a gene: 7. Germline V gene data show CDR1 as DFQATT and CDR2 as SNEGSKA (reference sequence).

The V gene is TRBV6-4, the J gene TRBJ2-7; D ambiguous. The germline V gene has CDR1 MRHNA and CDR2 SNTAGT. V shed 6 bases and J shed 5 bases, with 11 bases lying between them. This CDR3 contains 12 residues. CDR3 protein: CASSPIRDEQYF. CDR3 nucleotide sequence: TGTGCCAGCAGCCCGATCCGGGACGAGCAGTACTTC.

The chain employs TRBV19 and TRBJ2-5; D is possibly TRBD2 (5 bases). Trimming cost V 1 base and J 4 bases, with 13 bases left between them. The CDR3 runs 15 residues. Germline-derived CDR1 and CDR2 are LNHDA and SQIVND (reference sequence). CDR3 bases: TGTGCCAGTAGTATAGGAGGGTCCAGCGCAGAGACCCAGTACTTC. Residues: CASSIGGSSAETQYF.

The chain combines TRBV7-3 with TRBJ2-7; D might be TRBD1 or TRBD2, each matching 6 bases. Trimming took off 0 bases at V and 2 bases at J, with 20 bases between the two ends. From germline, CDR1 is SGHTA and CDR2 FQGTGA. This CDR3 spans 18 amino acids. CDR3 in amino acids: CASSLTGFSGEGAYEQYF. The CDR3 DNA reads TGTGCCAGCAGCTTAACGGGGTTTAGCGGAGAGGGGGCCTACGAGCAGTACTTC.

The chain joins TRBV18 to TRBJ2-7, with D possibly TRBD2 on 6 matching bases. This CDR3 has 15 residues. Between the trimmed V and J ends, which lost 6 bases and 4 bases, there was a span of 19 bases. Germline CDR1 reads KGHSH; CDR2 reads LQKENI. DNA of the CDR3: TGTGCCAGCTCCCGCCCCGGGAGTGTAGAGTACGAGCAGTACTTC. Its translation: CASSRPGSVEYEQYF.

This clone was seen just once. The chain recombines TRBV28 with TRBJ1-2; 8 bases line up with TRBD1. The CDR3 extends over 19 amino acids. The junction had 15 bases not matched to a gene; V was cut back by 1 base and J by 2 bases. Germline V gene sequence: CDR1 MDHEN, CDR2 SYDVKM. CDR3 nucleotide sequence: TGTGCCAGCAGTTTATTGGCGTTCGGGGACAGGAGCTCGAACTATGGCTACACCTTC. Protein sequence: CASSLLAFGDRSSNYGYTF.

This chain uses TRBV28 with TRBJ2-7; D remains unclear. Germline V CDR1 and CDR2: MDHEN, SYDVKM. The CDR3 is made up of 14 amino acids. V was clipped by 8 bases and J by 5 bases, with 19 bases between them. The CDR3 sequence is CASFSGPSPHEQYF. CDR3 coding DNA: TGTGCCAGCTTTAGTGGGCCCAGCCCTCACGAGCAGTACTTC.